This T cell receptor beta chain stems from a study of CD8 T cells in ankylosing spondylitis. One entry per CDR3 protein results from TCRdb running MiXCR on the 5' RACE reads. The sample includes around 140,000 distinct CDR3 sequences, 9.5% to 12% seen only once; the top ten take over 4%. This clonotype was counted between two and nine times. The junction had 5 bases not matched to a gene; V was cut back by 4 bases and J by 11 bases. CDR1 and CDR2 from the germline V gene are SGHRS and YFSETQ. The CDR3 runs to 14 residues. Sample: blood, either unsorted or a sorted T cell fraction (not recorded which). This rearrangement joins TRBV5-1 to TRBJ1-6, with 11 bases matching TRBD1. This clonotype originated in a female donor with ankylosing spondylitis or in good health (not recorded which). The chain's CDR3 is CASSAGTGGTPLHF. CDR3 bases: TGCGCCAGCAGCGCCGGGACAGGGGGAACACCCCTCCACTTT. The whole variable domain, filled in from reference TRBV5-1 and TRBJ1-6, reads KAGVTQTPRYLIKTRGQQVTLSCSPISGHRSVSWYQQTPGQGLQFLFEYFSETQRNKGNFPGRFSGRQFSNSRSEMNVSTLELGDSALYLCASSAGTGGTPLHFGNGTRLTVT.